Following are 17 T cell receptor beta chains from one sample sequenced in a study of T cell responses to AZD1222 COVID-19 vaccine. Sequenced by immunoSEQ multiplex PCR; TCRdb stores in-frame clones only, minus some. The data contain over 100,000 clones, just over 90% of them seen just once; the ten biggest clones take up around 0.98%. The input for sequencing was peripheral blood, taken 28 days after the second AZD1222 dose. These receptors all stem from an adult who received the AZD1222 COVID-19 vaccine.

This chain links TRBV28 with TRBJ1-3; no clear D. Trimming removed 3 bases at V and 0 bases at J, with 24 bases between. The germline V gene encodes CDR1 MDHEN and CDR2 SYDVKM. This CDR3 has 20 amino acids. The CDR3 protein is CASSLIIAREGTSSGNTIYF. The CDR3 DNA sequence: TGTGCCAGCAGTTTGATCATAGCTCGGGAGGGTACCTCCTCTGGAAACACCATATATTTT.

V is TRBV11-2 and J is TRBJ2-7; D remains unclear. Trimming shortened V by 5 bases and J by 3 bases, and 8 bases separated the two germline ends. The CDR3 runs to 12 residues. Germline CDR1 is SGHAT and CDR2 is FQNNGV. The CDR3 DNA follows: TGTGCCAGCAGCCCCGGCGGCTACGAGCAGTACTTC. Translating gives CASSPGGYEQYF.

This chain connects TRBV29-1 to TRBJ2-4; 8 bases align to TRBD1. The CDR3 sequence is 14 residues long. In germline, CDR1 is SQVTM, CDR2 ANQGSEA. Germline trimming cut 4 bases from V and 0 bases from J; bases unmatched to any gene: 2. The chain's CDR3 is CSVGDRLAKNIQYF. The CDR3 nucleotides read TGCAGCGTTGGGGACAGGTTAGCCAAAAACATTCAGTACTTC.

The chain joins TRBV5-4 to TRBJ2-6; 8 positions match TRBD2. With 0 bases clipped from V and 5 bases from J, the junction kept 4 bases outside the gene matches. Germline V lookup: CDR1 SGHNT, CDR2 YYREEE (reference sequence). The length of the CDR3 is 16 residues. The CDR3, as DNA: TGTGCCAGCAGCTTGGAGCGGGGGATGAGGGCCAACGTCCTGACTTTC. Protein product: CASSLERGMRANVLTF.

The V and J genes are TRBV30 and TRBJ2-5; D tentatively fits TRBD1 or TRBD2 (6 bases each). The germline V gene encodes CDR1 GTSNPN and CDR2 SVGIG (reference sequence). The CDR3 spans 15 residues. Trimming removed 1 base from V and 0 bases from J, with 12 bases in between. The DNA for the CDR3 is TGTGCCTGGAGTGAGACAGGAGGGTACCAAGAGACCCAGTACTTC. This sequence encodes CAWSETGGYQETQYF.

This rearrangement joins TRBV3-1 (or the pseudogene TRBV3-2) to TRBJ2-3; 9 bases fit TRBD2. Germline V CDR1 and CDR2: LGHDT, YNNKEL (reference sequence). The CDR3 is 14 amino acids. J was trimmed by 7 bases and V by 4 bases; bases with no gene match: 6. CDR3 protein: CASSLRTSANTQYF. For the CDR3, the DNA is TGTGCCAGCAGCCTTCGGACTAGCGCAAATACGCAGTATTTT.

The rearrangement joins TRBV28 to TRBJ2-1, with unresolved D. V gave up 5 bases and J gave up 16 bases, with 9 bases separating them. The CDR3 length is 9 residues. Germline V CDR1 and CDR2: MDHEN, SYDVKM. CDR3 amino acids: CASSPPKFF. The CDR3 DNA follows: TGTGCCAGCAGTCCTCCCAAATTCTTC.

V is TRBV5-1 and J is TRBJ1-2; 8 nucleotides align to TRBD1. This CDR3 spans 13 amino acids. CDR1 and CDR2 (germline): SGHRS, YFSETQ. The V and J ends lost 3 bases and 5 bases, in that order; junction bases with no gene match: 3. CDR3 loop: CASSWGQEYGYTF. The CDR3 DNA is TGCGCCAGCAGCTGGGGACAGGAGTATGGCTACACCTTC.

The chain has TRBV29-1 and TRBJ1-6; D is possibly TRBD1 (5 bases). Germline CDR1 reads SQVTM; CDR2 reads ANQGSEA. V lost 6 bases and J 10 bases, leaving 13 bases between the germline ends. This CDR3 is built from 12 residues. The DNA of the CDR3 is TGCAGCGTCGGGACGCGGGGATCACCCCTCCACTTT. Protein sequence: CSVGTRGSPLHF.

V gene TRBV18 combines with J gene TRBJ2-5, with TRBD1 matching 9 bases. The junction had 12 bases not matched to a gene; V was cut back by 0 bases and J by 1 base. This CDR3 is built from 19 residues. Germline CDR1 and CDR2: KGHSH and LQKENI. The CDR3 sequence: CASSPPITGGSGPQETQYF. Here the CDR3 DNA reads TGTGCCAGCTCACCACCGATTACAGGGGGCTCGGGTCCCCAAGAGACCCAGTACTTC.

The chain uses TRBV6-5 and TRBJ2-7; a possible D gene is TRBD2 (6 bases). CDR1 and CDR2 from the germline V gene are MNHEY and SVGAGI. The germline V and J ends were trimmed by 4 bases and 5 bases, with 18 bases remaining between them. This CDR3 has 15 amino acids. This CDR3 reads CASSLAGRGFHEQYF. Here the CDR3 DNA reads TGTGCCAGCAGTTTGGCAGGACGGGGGTTCCACGAGCAGTACTTC.

The chain is built from TRBV7-6 and TRBJ2-5; 11 bases map to TRBD1. CDR3 length: 17 amino acids. The V and J ends lost 5 bases and 3 bases, in that order; junction bases with no gene match: 11. Germline assignment: CDR1 SGHVS and CDR2 FNYEAQ. CDR3 sequence: CASSALGQGAIKETQYF. The CDR3 DNA is TGTGCCAGCAGCGCGCTTGGACAGGGGGCTATCAAAGAGACCCAGTACTTC.

The rearrangement joins TRBV28 to TRBJ2-7, with a tentative D call TRBD1 (6 bases). CDR3 length equals 12 residues. CDR1 is MDHEN and CDR2 is SYDVKM in the germline V gene. V gave up 8 bases and J gave up 4 bases, with 12 bases separating them. The CDR3 spells CASVSQGYEQYF. In DNA, the CDR3 is TGTGCCAGCGTCTCCCAGGGGTACGAGCAGTACTTC. The full variable domain, its missing parts supplied by reference TRBV28 and TRBJ2-7, is DVKVTQSSRYLVKRTGEKVFLECVQDMDHENMFWYRQDPGLGLRLIYFSYDVKMKEKGDIPEGYSVSREKKERFSLILESASTNQTSMYLCASVSQGYEQYFGPGTRLTVT.

The V and J genes are TRBV30 and TRBJ1-2; D not resolved. The V and J ends lost 5 bases and 5 bases respectively, with 9 bases between them. The germline V gene encodes CDR1 GTSNPN and CDR2 SVGIG (reference sequence). The CDR3 spans 11 residues. The CDR3 reads CAWQQQYGYTF. The CDR3 DNA reads TGTGCCTGGCAACAACAGTATGGCTACACCTTC.

The chain is built from TRBV9 and TRBJ2-1; 7 bases are a match to TRBD2. The CDR3 runs 15 residues. Germline V gene lookup returns CDR1 SGDLS and CDR2 YYNGEE. J gave up 6 bases and V 5 bases, and 11 bases lay outside the gene matches. CDR3 sequence (DNA): TGTGCCAGCAGTCCTCTGCGACTAGCATCCAATGAGCAGTTCTTC. It codes for CASSPLRLASNEQFF. The full variable domain, with the rest looked up from reference TRBV9 and TRBJ2-1, is DSGVTQTPKHLITATGQRVTLRCSPRSGDLSVYWYQQSLDQGLQFLIQYYNGEERAKGNILERFSAQQFPDLHSELNLSSLELGDSALYFCASSPLRLASNEQFFGPGTRLTVL.

The CDR3 DNA reads as TGCGCCAGCAGCTTGGCCCTACAGGGACCCTACGAGCAGTACTTC. Translated: CASSLALQGPYEQYF. The J gene is TRBJ2-7, the V gene TRBV5-1; tentatively, D is TRBD1 (6 bases). The V and J ends lost 0 bases and 2 bases respectively, with 12 bases between them. The CDR3 runs 15 residues. Germline values: CDR1 SGHRS, CDR2 YFSETQ.

V is TRBV11-1 and J is TRBJ1-1, with D unclear. The V gene's germline CDR1 is SGHAT and CDR2 FQDESV (reference sequence). The length of the CDR3 is 12 residues. V shed 3 bases and J shed 1 base, with 3 bases lying between them. CDR3 sequence (DNA): TGTGCCAGCAGCTTCGCGAACACTGAAGCTTTCTTT. Translation: CASSFANTEAFF.